This is a list of T cell receptor beta chains from one sample in a study of beta chain features in type 1 diabetes. Sequenced by immunoSEQ multiplex PCR; TCRdb stores in-frame clones only, minus some. Among a few hundred thousand clones listed, approximately 11% were seen once. The sample comprised naive CD4+ T cells from blood. The receptors originated from a man aged 30 to 45 with type 1 diabetes. CDR3s include the opening cysteine and the closing phenylalanine or tryptophan. The D gene is left open where the match is weak. Only part of the rows carry a size: once, few, many, or a class if the clone is expanded.

abundance | j_gene | d_gene | v_gene | CDR3nt | CDR3aa
- | TRBJ1-2 | TRBD1 | TRBV5-1 | TGCGCCAGCAGCTCCGGACAGGCACCTAACTATGGCTACACCTTC | CASSSGQAPNYGYTF
- | TRBJ2-1 | TRBD2 | TRBV7-6 | TGTGCCAGCAGTGGACTAGCGGGGGACAATGAGCAGTTCTTC | CASSGLAGDNEQFF
few | TRBJ2-1 | TRBD1 | TRBV6-6 | TGTGCCAGCAGCTACCCGGGACAGGTAGTCGATGAGCAGTTCTTC | CASSYPGQVVDEQFF
- | TRBJ2-3 | TRBD2 | TRBV7-9 | TGTGCCAGCAGCCCAGTATGGGCTAGCGGGGGAGATACGCAGTATTTT | CASSPVWASGGDTQYF
- | TRBJ1-1 | - | TRBV5-4 | TGTGCCAGCAGCCCGCAGGCTATGAACACTGAAGCTTTCTTT | CASSPQAMNTEAFF
few | TRBJ2-3 | - | TRBV7-3 | TGTGCCAGCAGCCCCACAGGTGCTAGCACAGATACGCAGTATTTT | CASSPTGASTDTQYF
- | TRBJ1-2 | TRBD1 | TRBV18 | TGTGCCAGCTCACCACAAGACAGGGTTTATGGCTACACCTTC | CASSPQDRVYGYTF
- | TRBJ2-1 | TRBD2 | TRBV27 | TGTGCCAGCAGTTTATGGGCGGGAGACAATGAGCAGTTCTTC | CASSLWAGDNEQFF
few | TRBJ1-1 | - | TRBV19 | TGTGCCAGTACCCCCAGCGGTAACACTGAAGCTTTCTTT | CASTPSGNTEAFF
few | TRBJ2-2 | - | TRBV2 | TGTGCCAGCGGCCTAGCGCTTAGGACCGGGGAGCTGTTTTTT | CASGLALRTGELFF
- | TRBJ2-1 | - | TRBV7-9 | TGTGCCAGCAGCTCCCGTGGGCCCACAGGGAATGAGCAGTTCTTC | CASSSRGPTGNEQFF
- | TRBJ1-1 | TRBD1 | TRBV2 | TGTGCCAGCAGGGCGGGGACAGAGCGTGAAGCTTTCTTT | CASRAGTEREAFF
few | TRBJ1-5 | - | TRBV14 | TGTGCCAGCAGCCCCGTGACTGGTAGGAATCAGCCCCAGCATTTT | CASSPVTGRNQPQHF